These T cell receptor beta chains were read from a single sample in a study of response to subunit inactivated influenza vaccine. Each CDR3 protein gets one entry after TCRdb re-called the RT-PCR reads with MiXCR. This table holds 300,000 to 350,000 distinct CDR3 sequences, roughly 22% found once. The sequencing here drew on PBMCs from blood, taken around 22 months after vaccination. Receptors were obtained from a man between 50 and 69 years old who received an inactivated influenza vaccine. Both conserved end residues are part of each CDR3. D genes are given only for firm matches. Expanded clones are given a class, and other clones once, few, many or no size at all.

d_call	v_call	cdr3_length	clone_size	j_call	cdr3_nt	cdr3_aa
NA	TRBV3-1	14	few	TRBJ1-1	TGTGCCAGCAGCCATCTAGGGGGGAACACTGAAGCTTTCTTT	CASSHLGGNTEAFF
NA	TRBV12-3/TRBV12-4	12	many	TRBJ1-4	TGTGCCAGCAGTACACAGGAAGAAAAACTGTTTTTT	CASSTQEEKLFF
NA	TRBV12-3/TRBV12-4	13	few	TRBJ1-1	TGTGCCAGCAGCCGACCGGGTTGGACTGAAGCTTTCTTT	CASSRPGWTEAFF
NA	TRBV10-1	14	few	TRBJ2-2	TGCGCCAGCAGTGACAGTTGGTTCACCGGGGAGCTGTTTTTT	CASSDSWFTGELFF
TRBD1	TRBV6-2/TRBV6-3	14	NA	TRBJ2-2	TGTGCCAGCAGAGGACAGGTGATTCCCCGGGAGCTGTTTTTT	CASRGQVIPRELFF
NA	TRBV12-3/TRBV12-4	13	many	TRBJ1-3	TGTGCCAGCTCACTCTCCGGGGGAAACACCATATATTTT	CASSLSGGNTIYF
NA	TRBV9	16	NA	TRBJ2-2	TGTGCCAGCAGCGTAGCAGCTAGAACCAACACCGGGGAGCTGTTTTTT	CASSVAARTNTGELFF
NA	TRBV20-1	15	NA	TRBJ1-5	TGCAGTGCTAGAGATCTTCGGGCTGGCAATCAGCCCCAGCATTTT	CSARDLRAGNQPQHF
NA	TRBV7-2	14	NA	TRBJ1-1	TGTGCCAGCGACCGTCCAGGCGTCAACACTGAAGCTTTCTTT	CASDRPGVNTEAFF
NA	TRBV5-1	15	NA	TRBJ2-7	TGCGCCAGCAGCTTGGAAGGGACGTCAGATCGGGAGCAGTACTTC	CASSLEGTSDREQYF
TRBD1	TRBV4-2	16	NA	TRBJ2-7	TGTGCCAGCAGCCCCCTAGGGGGACAGGAGGGATACGAGCAGTACTTC	CASSPLGGQEGYEQYF
NA	TRBV11-1	18	few	TRBJ2-3	TGTGCCAGCAGACAACCGGGTACACGGACAGCTAGCACAGATACGCAGTATTTT	CASRQPGTRTASTDTQYF
NA	TRBV15	15	few	TRBJ1-1	TGTGCCACCAGCAGAGACCCCCATCTGAACACTGAAGCTTTCTTT	CATSRDPHLNTEAFF
NA	TRBV28	19	many	TRBJ1-6	TGTGCCAGCAGTTACCCTCCGTGGGCTTCCCATTCCGAGTCTTCACCCCTCCACTTT	CASSYPPWASHSESSPLHF
NA	TRBV2	12	few	TRBJ2-1	TGTGCCAGCAGTGACGGATACAATGAGCAGTTCTTC	CASSDGYNEQFF
NA	TRBV4-3	16	few	TRBJ1-6	TGCGCCAGCAGCCACTCCCTTGGGGGAAATAATTCACCCCTCCACTTT	CASSHSLGGNNSPLHF
NA	TRBV3-1	15	few	TRBJ2-5	TGTGCCAGCAGGTCCCGGGGAGCGCTGAAAGAGACCCAGTACTTC	CASRSRGALKETQYF
TRBD2	TRBV6-5	15	many	TRBJ2-2	TGTGCCAGCAGTTCCCTCCGCGGGGGTAGTGTGGAGCTGTTTTTT	CASSSLRGGSVELFF
NA	TRBV6-2/TRBV6-3	13	NA	TRBJ2-2	TGTGCCAGCAGTTACTACAATGGCGGGGAGCTGTTTTTT	CASSYYNGGELFF
NA	TRBV2	14	many	TRBJ1-4	TGTGCCAGCCGAACCCAAACCTACAATGAAAAACTGTTTTTT	CASRTQTYNEKLFF
NA	TRBV7-2	14	NA	TRBJ2-3	TGTGCCAGCAGCTTATTGGGGGGCTTGGATACGCAGTATTTT	CASSLLGGLDTQYF